The 19 T cell receptor beta chains reported below all come from one sample, sequenced in a study of blood T cell repertoires in COVID-19. The protocol was immunoSEQ multiplex PCR, while the TCRdb copy is restricted to in-frame clones and leaves out a portion. The sample shows tens of thousands of clones, 85% of them seen only once. Specimen: peripheral blood. The receptor set was obtained from a human donor in a cohort sampled during active COVID-19.

The chain couples TRBV6-6 to TRBJ2-7, with D possibly being TRBD1 (5 bases). The germline CDR1 and CDR2 sequences are MNHNY and SVGAGI (reference sequence). V was pared by 0 bases and J by 5 bases, with 11 bases between. The CDR3 runs 14 residues. CDR3 nucleotide sequence: TGTGCCAGCAGTTACTCGCAGGGAAGGAACGAGCAGTACTTC. Translating gives CASSYSQGRNEQYF.

J is TRBJ2-7 and V is TRBV29-1; D gene uncertain. CDR1 SQVTM and CDR2 ANQGSEA come from the germline V gene. CDR3 length: 11 amino acids. V lost 6 bases to trimming and J lost 2 bases, with 8 bases between them. The CDR3 sequence is CSVRNTYEQYF. CDR3 coding DNA: TGCAGCGTCAGGAATACCTACGAGCAGTACTTC.

This clone was found a few times. This chain links TRBV7-6 with TRBJ1-3; TRBD1 matches 7 bases. In germline, CDR1 is SGHVS, CDR2 FNYEAQ. V lost 5 bases to trimming and J lost 0 bases; unmatched junction nucleotides: 7. The CDR3 extends over 16 amino acids. The CDR3 here is CASSRLWDSSGNTIYF. The CDR3 nucleotides are TGTGCCAGCAGCCGCCTTTGGGACAGCTCTGGAAACACCATATATTTT.

This clone was observed once. V and J are TRBV27 and TRBJ1-6; 8 bases fit TRBD1. The length of the CDR3 is 14 residues. Germline-derived CDR1 and CDR2 are MNHEY and SMNVEV (reference sequence). Trimming removed 4 bases from V and 10 bases from J; junction bases left unmatched: 6. CDR3 sequence reads: CASSSGQGKSPLHF. CDR3 sequence (DNA): TGTGCCAGCAGTTCCGGACAGGGAAAGTCACCCCTCCACTTT.

The chain uses TRBV5-1 and TRBJ1-1; D is ambiguous. The ends were cut back, 0 bases at V and 1 base at J, with 7 bases in the middle. This CDR3 is built from 14 residues. CDR1 SGHRS and CDR2 YFSETQ come from the germline V gene. The CDR3 loop is CASSLVVANTEAFF. CDR3 coding DNA: TGCGCCAGCAGCTTGGTAGTAGCGAACACTGAAGCTTTCTTT.

The chain carries TRBV5-1 and TRBJ2-6; a possible D gene is TRBD2 (6 bases). The V end lost 4 bases, the J end lost 2 bases, and 13 bases lay between the germline ends. This CDR3 comprises 16 residues. Per the germline V gene, CDR1 is SGHRS and CDR2 is YFSETQ. CDR3 bases: TGCGCCAGCAGCCCCTCGTCGGGGGCTGGGGCCAACGTCCTGACTTTC. Translating gives CASSPSSGAGANVLTF.

This chain uses TRBV4-3 with TRBJ2-3, with 9 bases identical to TRBD2. Trimming at V came to 0 bases and at J to 2 bases, leaving 9 bases not matched to a gene. This CDR3 is 18 amino acids long. Per germline, CDR1 LGHNA and CDR2 YSLEER. The CDR3: CASSQDLTRGGVTDTQYF. The CDR3 DNA reads as TGCGCCAGCAGCCAAGATCTTACGCGGGGGGGCGTCACAGATACGCAGTATTTT.

The J gene is TRBJ2-1, the V gene TRBV11-2; no definite D call. Trimming stripped 1 base from V and 9 bases from J, with 7 bases between. This CDR3 comprises 12 residues. Germline CDR1 and CDR2: SGHAT and FQNNGV. CDR3 coding DNA: TGTGCCAGCAGCTTAGGGTACGGTGAGCAGTTCTTC. Amino acids: CASSLGYGEQFF.

This rearrangement joins TRBV7-8 to TRBJ1-4; 7 bases match TRBD1. Germline values: CDR1 SGHVS, CDR2 FQNEAQ. With V trimmed by 5 bases and J by 4 bases, 7 bases remained unmatched. The CDR3 is made up of 15 amino acids. The CDR3 DNA reads TGTGCCAGCAGCATCACAGGGGTGCTTAATGAAAAACTGTTTTTT. It codes for CASSITGVLNEKLFF.

The chain recombines TRBV14 with TRBJ1-2; D gene uncertain. CDR1 and CDR2 from the germline V gene are SGHDN and FVKESK. The CDR3 runs 15 residues. Trimming cost V 0 bases and J 8 bases, with 16 bases left between them. The CDR3 region is CASSQEWRTTGGYTF. The DNA of the CDR3 is TGTGCCAGCAGCCAAGAATGGAGGACTACCGGGGGCTACACCTTC.

The J gene is TRBJ2-7, the V gene TRBV7-2, with 7 bases identical to TRBD2. The CDR3 loop spans 16 amino acids. J gave up 0 bases and V 5 bases, and 10 bases lay outside the gene matches. Germline CDR1 is SGHTA and CDR2 is FQGNSA. Written as DNA, the CDR3 is TGTGCCAGCAGCGTCTCAGCGGGGTCTACCTCCTACGAGCAGTACTTC. It encodes CASSVSAGSTSYEQYF.

The chain combines TRBV30 with TRBJ1-4, with D hard to call. Germline V CDR1 and CDR2: GTSNPN, SVGIG (reference sequence). The CDR3 is made up of 15 amino acids. V lost 4 bases and J 7 bases, leaving 19 bases between the germline ends. The CDR3 DNA sequence: TGTGCCTGGATACCCAGTGGGGAGGGCGGTGAAAAACTGTTTTTT. Its translation is CAWIPSGEGGEKLFF.

The chain couples TRBV7-8 to TRBJ2-3, with 12 bases fitting TRBD2. The CDR3 runs 16 residues. J gave up 4 bases and V 0 bases, and 2 bases lay outside the gene matches. Germline CDR1 reads SGHVS; CDR2 reads FQNEAQ. CDR3 amino acids: CASSLALAGGADTQYF. CDR3 nucleotide sequence: TGTGCCAGCAGCTTAGCACTAGCGGGGGGCGCAGATACGCAGTATTTT. Combining the CDR3 with reference TRBV7-8 and TRBJ2-3 gives the whole variable domain GAGVSQSPRYKVAKRGQDVALRCDPISGHVSLFWYQQALGQGPEFLTYFQNEAQLDKSGLPSDRFFAERPEGSVSTLKIQRTQQEDSAVYLCASSLALAGGADTQYFGPGTRLTVL.

This clone was detected only a few times. The CDR3 DNA is TGTGCCAGCAGACAGCCCGCGACTAGCGGGGCCTACGAGCAGTACTTC. Its translation is CASRQPATSGAYEQYF. The chain is built from TRBV27 and TRBJ2-7; TRBD2 matches at 11 bases. The CDR3 runs 16 residues. The germline gives CDR1 MNHEY, CDR2 SMNVEV (reference sequence). J was trimmed by 2 bases and V by 6 bases; bases with no gene match: 9.

V is TRBV9 and J is TRBJ1-2; 7 bases fit TRBD1. V gave up 1 base and J gave up 1 base; unmatched junction bases: 7. From germline, CDR1 is SGDLS and CDR2 YYNGEE. This CDR3 has 16 amino acids. CDR3 DNA sequence: TGTGCCAGCAGCGTAAGTCGGGGACAGCTTAACTATGGCTACACCTTC. Its translation: CASSVSRGQLNYGYTF.

The chain joins TRBV9 to TRBJ2-3, with D perhaps TRBD1 (5 bases). Germline-derived CDR1 and CDR2 are SGDLS and YYNGEE. V lost 3 bases, J lost 6 bases, and 11 bases lay in between. The CDR3 contains 13 residues. For the CDR3, the DNA is TGTGCCAGCAGCGAGGGGCCCCGGGATACGCAGTATTTT. It encodes CASSEGPRDTQYF.

This clone occurred once. The sample has other DNA sequences that encode this CDR3 too. J is TRBJ1-2 and V is TRBV7-2, with TRBD1 matching 7 bases. J was trimmed by 4 bases and V by 1 base; bases with no gene match: 3. The CDR3 contains 14 residues. CDR1 and CDR2 (germline): SGHTA, FQGNSA. CDR3 in DNA: TGTGCCAGCAGCTTAGAGGGACAGTTCTATGGCTACACCTTC. As protein: CASSLEGQFYGYTF.

The chain combines TRBV19 with TRBJ1-3, with 10 bases identical to TRBD1. From germline, CDR1 is LNHDA and CDR2 SQIVND (reference sequence). The CDR3 is made up of 15 amino acids. Trimming removed 10 bases from V and 2 bases from J; junction bases left unmatched: 8. As DNA, the CDR3 is TGTGCCACCAAAGATGGGACAGGGGCTGGAAACACCATATATTTT. Translated: CATKDGTGAGNTIYF.

This sequence joins TRBV11-1 and TRBJ1-6; D is possibly TRBD1 (5 bases). V was shortened by 1 base and J by 7 bases, with 8 bases between the two germline ends. CDR3 size: 14 residues. Germline CDR1 and CDR2: SGHAT and FQDESV (reference sequence). In DNA, the CDR3 is TGTGCCAGCAGCTTAGACCGGGGGAATTCACCCCTCCACTTT. Its protein product is CASSLDRGNSPLHF. The full variable domain, completed using reference TRBV11-1 and TRBJ1-6, is EAEVAQSPRYKITEKSQAVAFWCDPISGHATLYWYRQILGQGPELLVQFQDESVVDDSQLPKDRFSAERLKGVDSTLKIQPAELGDSAMYLCASSLDRGNSPLHFGNGTRLTVT.